Following are 32 T cell receptor beta chains from one sample sequenced in a study of molecular identifiers for immune sequencing clone quantification. A single record per CDR3 protein comes from TCRdb applying MiXCR to the PCR reads. The profile shows about 640,000 distinct CDR3 sequences, about 20% of them singletons. Sequenced input: naive CD8+ T cells from blood, with Jurkat cell RNA spiked in. Regarding subset: FACS-sorted CD8+CD4-CCR7+CD45RA+ naive T cells. These receptors all stem from a human donor in good health. Some libraries in this study had Jurkat cell RNA spiked in.

This clonotype has at least ten counts. This chain links TRBV29-1 with TRBJ1-1; no clear D gene. Germline CDR1 reads SQVTM; CDR2 reads ANQGSEA. V shed 5 bases and J shed 4 bases, with 14 bases lying between them. CDR3 length equals 13 residues. This CDR3 is CSVSGGETTEAFF. The CDR3 DNA is TGCAGCGTTTCCGGCGGTGAGACCACTGAAGCTTTCTTT. Together with reference TRBV29-1 and TRBJ1-1, the CDR3 gives the full variable domain: SAVISQKPSRDICQRGTSLTIQCQVDSQVTMMFWYRQQPGQSLTLIATANQGSEATYESGFVIDKFPISRPNLTFSTLTVSNMSPEDSSIYLCSVSGGETTEAFFGQGTRLTVV.

In its sample, this clonotype was seen many times. V usage is TRBV6-5 and J usage is TRBJ2-7, with TRBD2 identical over 7 bases. The CDR3 covers 13 residues. CDR1 and CDR2 from the germline V gene are MNHEY and SVGAGI. With 5 bases clipped from V and 4 bases from J, the junction kept 5 bases outside the gene matches. The CDR3 DNA sequence: TGTGCCAGCAGTGGACTAGGGAGATACGAGCAGTACTTC. Translated: CASSGLGRYEQYF.

This clonotype was counted between two and nine times. The CDR3 sequence: CASINRATGELFF. The CDR3 DNA follows: TGTGCCAGCATAAATAGAGCCACCGGGGAGCTGTTTTTT. The chain carries TRBV7-9 and TRBJ2-2; no firm D call. V dropped 7 bases and J dropped 4 bases, with 10 bases sitting between them. The germline CDR1 and CDR2 sequences are SEHNR and FQNEAQ (reference sequence). CDR3 size: 13 residues.

This clonotype was detected ten times or more. The V gene is TRBV11-2, the J gene TRBJ1-4; D ambiguous. Trimming shortened V by 0 bases and J by 7 bases, and 12 bases separated the two germline ends. This CDR3 has 15 residues. The germline V gene has CDR1 SGHAT and CDR2 FQNNGV. The CDR3: CASSLEVGLAEKLFF. The CDR3, as DNA: TGTGCCAGCAGCTTAGAAGTAGGGCTTGCTGAAAAACTGTTTTTT.

The sample holds many counts of this clonotype. The rearrangement uses TRBV5-4 and TRBJ1-1; D perhaps matches TRBD1 (6 bases). The CDR3 extends over 14 amino acids. Per the germline V gene, CDR1 is SGHNT and CDR2 is YYREEE (reference sequence). Trimming shortened V by 4 bases and J by 1 base, and 11 bases separated the two germline ends. The CDR3 is CASSRRGKNTEAFF. CDR3 in DNA: TGTGCCAGCAGCCGGAGGGGGAAGAACACTGAAGCTTTCTTT. The full variable domain, its missing parts supplied by reference TRBV5-4 and TRBJ1-1, is ETGVTQSPTHLIKTRGQQVTLRCSSQSGHNTVSWYQQALGQGPQFIFQYYREEENGRGNFPPRFSGLQFPNYSSELNVNALELDDSALYLCASSRRGKNTEAFFGQGTRLTVV.

The chain links TRBV11-3 to TRBJ2-5; 9 nucleotides align to TRBD2. CDR3 size: 15 residues. Germline lookup yields CDR1 SGHNT and CDR2 YENEEA. V was pared by 1 base and J by 5 bases, with 5 bases of the junction left unmatched. The CDR3 reads CASSLVGAGGETQYF. The CDR3, as DNA: TGTGCCAGCAGCTTAGTAGGAGCGGGGGGTGAGACCCAGTACTTC.

Notes on this clonotype: Just one base apart from a much larger clone, this may be a read error. In DNA form, the CDR3 reads TGTGCCAGCAGCGTAGAGGGAGCGAACCAAGAGACCCAGCACTTC. As protein: CASSVEGANQETQHF. The V gene is TRBV9, the J gene TRBJ2-5, with a tentative D call TRBD2 (5 bases). There are 15 residues in the CDR3. Germline V gene sequence: CDR1 SGDLS, CDR2 YYNGEE.

In this sample, this clonotype turned up many times. The chain employs TRBV4-1 and TRBJ2-5; D gene unclear. Germline-derived CDR1 and CDR2 are MGHRA and YSYEKL. This CDR3 has 14 amino acids. V was pared by 1 base and J by 2 bases, with 8 bases between. For the CDR3, the DNA is TGCGCCAGCAGCCAAGTGGGGTCACAAGAGACCCAGTACTTC. Translation: CASSQVGSQETQYF.

In its sample, this clonotype was seen once. The junction departs from germline at one end; a sequencing error may be responsible. This chain uses TRBV20-1 with TRBJ2-1; 7 nucleotides agree with TRBD2. The CDR3 covers 15 residues. Per the germline V gene, CDR1 is DFQATT and CDR2 is SNEGSKA (reference sequence). Here the CDR3 DNA reads TGCAGTGCTGGAGATGGGGGGGTAGTTTATAATGAGCAGTTCTTC. Amino acid sequence: CSAGDGGVVYNEQFF.

In this sample, this clonotype turned up many times. This chain connects TRBV23-1 to TRBJ2-3; D not resolved. TRBV23-1 is labeled an ORF, and its function is uncertain. V lost 0 bases and J 6 bases, leaving 13 bases between the germline ends. The CDR3 spans 15 residues. The CDR3, as DNA: TGCGCCAGCAGTCAATCGAGAGTAAGGGCTGATACGCAGTATTTT. It specifies CASSQSRVRADTQYF.

This clonotype was seen repeatedly, ten times or more. The chain has TRBV4-2 and TRBJ2-7, with a tentative D call TRBD2 (5 bases). This CDR3 spans 16 amino acids. Trimming took off 0 bases at V and 4 bases at J, with 16 bases between the two ends. From germline, CDR1 is LGHNA and CDR2 YNFKEQ. CDR3 protein: CASSQDPASSYYEQYF. CDR3 sequence (DNA): TGTGCCAGCAGCCAAGATCCGGCTAGCTCCTATTACGAGCAGTACTTC.

The sample holds many counts of this clonotype. This chain joins TRBV5-6 and TRBJ2-7; a possible D gene is TRBD1 (6 bases). Germline loops: CDR1 SGHDT, CDR2 YYEEEE. The CDR3 runs 14 residues. Trimming left V 2 bases short and J 5 bases short, with 14 bases between. DNA for the CDR3: TGTGCCAGCAGCTTCGCCACCGAGGGGGACGAGCAGTACTTC. Its translation is CASSFATEGDEQYF.

This clonotype was counted many times. The CDR3 sequence is CASSQGESKGRNEQFF. CDR3 nucleotides: TGCGCCAGCAGCCAAGGCGAAAGCAAAGGGCGGAATGAGCAGTTCTTC. This chain uses TRBV4-3 with TRBJ2-1; no clear D gene. V dropped 1 base and J dropped 7 bases, with 17 bases sitting between them. The CDR3 sequence is 16 residues long. Germline CDR1 LGHNA, CDR2 YSLEER.

CDR3 sequence (DNA): TGTGCCAGCAGCCCCACATACAGCAATCAGCCCCAGCATTTT. Encoded protein: CASSPTYSNQPQHF. The rearrangement uses TRBV28 and TRBJ1-5; D uncertain. The CDR3 has 14 amino acids. Trimming cost V 6 bases and J 1 base, with 10 bases left between them. Germline V lookup: CDR1 MDHEN, CDR2 SYDVKM.

The rearrangement links TRBV4-1 to TRBJ1-2, with 9 nucleotides matching TRBD1. V lost 4 bases and J lost 5; bases outside the gene matches: 14. CDR1 and CDR2 (germline): MGHRA, YSYEKL. The CDR3 is 17 residues long. The CDR3 protein is CASSRVDGTGNLYGYTF. The CDR3 region has the DNA TGCGCCAGCAGCCGAGTCGATGGGACAGGGAACCTTTATGGCTACACCTTC.

This clonotype has ten or more counts. The chain joins TRBV10-2 to TRBJ2-2; 8 bases are a match to TRBD1. The J segment lost 7 bases and the V segment lost 9 bases, leaving 7 bases of the junction unmatched. CDR3 size: 13 residues. The germline gives CDR1 WSHSY, CDR2 SAAADI. The CDR3 sequence is CASRDRLNGELFF. CDR3 sequence (DNA): TGCGCCAGTCGGGACAGGTTAAACGGGGAGCTGTTTTTT.

This clonotype was found many times. This chain's CDR3 is CASSYNRGNEQYF. CDR3 in DNA: TGTGCCAGCAGTTACAATCGAGGGAACGAGCAGTACTTC. V and J are TRBV6-2 or TRBV6-3 and TRBJ2-7; tentatively, D is TRBD2 (5 bases). Germline loops: CDR1 MNHEY, CDR2 SVGEGT. This CDR3 is 13 amino acids long. V was cut by 2 bases and J by 5 bases, with 10 bases left in between.

Remarks on this clonotype: Just one base apart from a much larger clone, this may be a read error. The CDR3 coding sequence is TGCGCCAGCAGTCACGGGACAGACGCTAGATTTGAGCAGTACTTC. Translated: CASSHGTDARFEQYF. The chain is built from TRBV5-1 and TRBJ2-7; 7 bases agree with TRBD1. Germline values: CDR1 SGHRS, CDR2 YFSETQ. V dropped 5 bases and J dropped 7; count of bases not matched to a gene: 15. The CDR3 is 15 amino acids.

Remarks on this clonotype: A much larger clone differs by one base, so this may be a read error. The V call is TRBV28, the J call TRBJ2-7; the D is unclear. CDR1 is MDHEN and CDR2 is SYDVKM in the germline V gene. The CDR3 is 15 amino acids. V gave up 5 bases and J gave up 1 base, with 15 bases separating them. In nucleotides, the CDR3 is TGTGCCAGCAGTATAGGGCGGACCACATCCTACGAGCAGTACTTC. Translated: CASSIGRTTSYEQYF.

The sample holds a few counts of this clonotype. The chain links TRBV20-1 to TRBJ2-7; the match to TRBD2 covers 14 bases. CDR3 length equals 17 residues. The germline CDR1 and CDR2 sequences are DFQATT and SNEGSKA (reference sequence). After removal of 6 bases from V and 2 bases from J, the junction contained 12 bases not matched to a gene. DNA for the CDR3: TGCAGTGCGAGGTCGACTAGCGGGAGGGCTTTGACCTACGAGCAGTACTTC. Its translation: CSARSTSGRALTYEQYF.

The table lists this clonotype with many counts. CDR3 residues: CASLQMDSTRGRDTQYF. The CDR3 DNA is TGTGCCAGTCTCCAGATGGACTCCACTAGGGGAAGGGATACGCAGTATTTT. V is TRBV6-2 or TRBV6-3 and J is TRBJ2-3; D may correspond to TRBD1 or TRBD2 (5 bases each). Germline V gene sequence: CDR1 MNHEY, CDR2 SVGEGT. V gave up 9 bases and J gave up 6 bases, with 28 bases separating them. The CDR3 runs to 17 residues.

This chain uses TRBV6-2 or TRBV6-3 with TRBJ2-3; TRBD2 matches at 10 bases. V was pared by 1 base and J by 10 bases, with 11 bases of the junction left unmatched. The CDR3 has 16 residues. Germline V gene lookup returns CDR1 MNHEY and CDR2 SVGEGT. CDR3 nucleotide sequence: TGTGCCAGCAGTTACTGGGCCAGCGGGGGGGCCTGGGCGCAGTATTTT. It codes for CASSYWASGGAWAQYF.

This clonotype was found many times. The chain combines TRBV28 with TRBJ2-4; TRBD2 matches at 7 bases. The CDR3 contains 19 residues. Germline V gene lookup returns CDR1 MDHEN and CDR2 SYDVKM. With V trimmed by 4 bases and J by 0 bases, 15 bases remained unmatched. The CDR3: CASSCRGELLDLAKNIQYF. CDR3 in DNA: TGTGCCAGCAGTTGCCGGGGGGAGTTGCTAGATTTAGCCAAAAACATTCAGTACTTC.

This clonotype was seen a few times. This chain connects TRBV13 to TRBJ2-3; 8 bases map to TRBD1. This CDR3 has 16 residues. Per germline, CDR1 PRHDT and CDR2 FYEKMQ (reference sequence). Trimming took 2 bases from V and 2 from J; bases not matched to a gene: 6. The CDR3 reads CASSLNRGEHTDTQYF. For the CDR3, the DNA is TGTGCCAGCAGCTTAAACAGGGGGGAACACACAGATACGCAGTATTTT.

This clonotype was seen at least ten times. The CDR3 loop is CASSPAWGSGDTQYF. The DNA of the CDR3 is TGTGCCAGCAGCCCCGCATGGGGGAGCGGCGATACGCAGTATTTT. The rearrangement uses TRBV5-4 and TRBJ2-3, with D possibly called TRBD1 or TRBD2 (5 bases each). CDR1 and CDR2 from the germline V gene are SGHNT and YYREEE (reference sequence). This CDR3 comprises 15 residues. Trimming took 4 bases from V and 6 from J, leaving 18 bases between them.

This clonotype was recorded many times. The chain uses TRBV12-3 or TRBV12-4 and TRBJ2-3, with TRBD2 identical over 8 bases. This CDR3 has 17 amino acids. The V and J ends lost 2 bases and 2 bases, in that order; junction bases with no gene match: 9. The CDR3 loop reads CASSLYRGGSFTDTQYF. CDR3 DNA: TGTGCCAGCAGTTTATACCGCGGGGGGTCCTTCACAGATACGCAGTATTTT.

As concerns this clonotype: This may arise from a read error, as a much more abundant clone is one base away. The chain employs TRBV5-5 and TRBJ1-2; no reliable D call. V lost 0 bases, J lost 7 bases, and 13 bases lay in between. This CDR3 comprises 14 residues. Germline V lookup: CDR1 SGHKS, CDR2 YYEKEE (reference sequence). In DNA, the CDR3 is TGTGCCAGCAGCTTGGGTGTGTCAGGCCCTGGCTACACCTTC. It specifies CASSLGVSGPGYTF. Using reference TRBV5-5 and TRBJ1-2 for the parts outside the CDR3, the full variable domain is DAGVTQSPTHLIKTRGQQVTLRCSPISGHKSVSWYQQVLGQGPQFIFQYYEKEERGRGNFPDRFSARQFPNYSSELNVNALLLGDSALYLCASSLGVSGPGYTFGSGTRLTVV.

This clonotype was detected many times. The CDR3 nucleotides are TGTGCCAGCAGCGACCGGGACAGGAAGGGTGAAGCTTTCTTT. It translates to CASSDRDRKGEAFF. The V call is TRBV2, the J call TRBJ1-1; the match to TRBD1 covers 8 bases. After removal of 6 bases from V and 7 bases from J, the junction contained 10 bases not matched to a gene. This CDR3 contains 14 residues. Germline V gene lookup returns CDR1 SNHLY and CDR2 FYNNEI.

This clonotype has at least ten counts. This chain links TRBV7-9 with TRBJ2-5; 8 nucleotides line up with TRBD1. The CDR3 runs 16 residues. Trimming at V came to 2 bases and at J to 1 base, leaving 6 bases not matched to a gene. Germline V gene sequence: CDR1 SEHNR, CDR2 FQNEAQ (reference sequence). The CDR3: CASSLRSQGAQETQYF. The CDR3 DNA follows: TGTGCCAGCAGCTTACGGTCGCAGGGGGCCCAAGAGACCCAGTACTTC.

This clonotype was recorded at least ten times. J is TRBJ2-4 and V is TRBV15, with TRBD1 matching 7 bases. The CDR3 has 18 residues. The V segment lost 2 bases and the J segment 0 bases; nucleotides outside the gene matches: 10. The germline V gene has CDR1 LNHNV and CDR2 YYDKDF (reference sequence). The CDR3 is CATSRPIGTDKAKNIQYF. CDR3 sequence (DNA): TGTGCCACCAGCAGACCAATTGGGACAGACAAAGCCAAAAACATTCAGTACTTC.

Points on this clonotype: This could be a read error, since a much larger clone is one nucleotide away. The chain uses TRBV28 and TRBJ1-5, with 9 bases fitting TRBD1. The V segment lost 10 bases and the J segment 6 bases; nucleotides outside the gene matches: 13. This CDR3 spans 15 amino acids. Germline V CDR1 and CDR2: MDHEN, SYDVKM. This CDR3 reads CAIIPPDRGLQPQHF. In nucleotides, the CDR3 is TGTGCCATCATCCCCCCGGACAGGGGACTTCAGCCCCAGCATTTT.

With respect to this clonotype: A much larger clonotype is one base distant, so this may be a read error. V and J are TRBV7-6 and TRBJ2-1, with D uncertain. Per germline, CDR1 SGHVS and CDR2 FNYEAQ. The CDR3 sequence is 12 residues long. V shed 5 bases and J shed 12 bases, with 14 bases lying between them. CDR3 DNA: TGTGCCAGCAGCCGGATCGAGGATGGGCAGTTCTTC. It translates to CASSRIEDGQFF.